This T cell receptor beta chain derives from a study of patients and donors after allogeneic stem cell transplantation. CDR1 and CDR2 (germline): SGDLS, YYNGEE. The V end lost 0 bases, the J end lost 2 bases, and 11 bases lay between the germline ends. There are 15 residues in the CDR3. TCRdb re-called the RT-PCR reads through MiXCR, storing one row per CDR3 protein. The sample has hundreds of thousands of distinct CDR3 sequences, roughly 17% seen once; the top ten hold less than 9.5%. The chain employs TRBV9 and TRBJ1-1; perhaps TRBD1 as D (6 bases). Material for sequencing was blood, either unsorted or a sorted T cell fraction (not recorded which). The sequence derives from a human donor who was either an allogeneic HSCT recipient or a stem cell or donor lymphocyte infusion donor (not recorded which). It is not recorded whose cells these are; they may come from a transplant donor. CDR3 bases: TGTGCCAGCAGCGTAGATCGACAGGACAACACTGAAGCTTTCTTT. It is translated as CASSVDRQDNTEAFF.